The 30 T cell receptor beta chains listed next were all sequenced from one sample in a study of blood T cell repertoires in COVID-19. The repertoire was sequenced with immunoSEQ multiplex PCR; TCRdb's copy has only in-frame clones and lacks some. The sample contains 300,000 or so clones, about 89% of which appear only once. Sequencing was carried out using peripheral blood. The receptor source for this set is a woman in her 40s who had recovered from COVID-19.

The chain carries TRBV30 and TRBJ1-1; TRBD1 matches at 10 bases. Germline V gives CDR1 GTSNPN, CDR2 SVGIG (reference sequence). CDR3 size: 13 residues. Losses at the gene ends were 2 bases for V and 4 bases for J; bases not matched to a gene: 1. This CDR3 is CAWSWTGGTEAFF. The CDR3 DNA reads as TGTGCCTGGAGTTGGACAGGGGGCACTGAAGCTTTCTTT.

This chain connects TRBV4-3 to TRBJ1-1, with 8 bases aligning to TRBD1. There are 15 residues in the CDR3. CDR1 and CDR2 from the germline V gene are LGHNA and YSLEER. J lost 6 bases, V lost 3 bases, and 9 bases had no gene match. The CDR3 sequence is CASSHPGGPGPEAFF. The CDR3 DNA reads TGCGCCAGCAGCCACCCAGGGGGCCCAGGACCTGAAGCTTTCTTT.

The V and J genes are TRBV5-4 and TRBJ1-1; tentatively, D is TRBD1 (5 bases). V shed 4 bases and J shed 1 base, with 11 bases lying between them. CDR1 is SGHNT and CDR2 is YYREEE in the germline V gene (reference sequence). This CDR3 is 14 amino acids long. The CDR3 is CASSPDSQNTEAFF. The CDR3 DNA follows: TGTGCCAGCAGCCCCGACAGCCAGAACACTGAAGCTTTCTTT.

The chain employs TRBV5-1 and TRBJ1-1, with 7 bases matching TRBD1. Germline assignment: CDR1 SGHRS and CDR2 YFSETQ. CDR3 length: 15 residues. J lost 2 bases, V lost 4 bases, and 8 bases had no gene match. The CDR3 DNA reads TGCGCCAGCAGCCTAGGGGACAGCCCTAACACTGAAGCTTTCTTT. Translation: CASSLGDSPNTEAFF.

The chain employs TRBV7-2 and TRBJ2-5; maybe TRBD1 (6 bases). V was clipped by 3 bases and J by 7 bases, with 18 bases between them. This CDR3 is built from 15 residues. CDR1 and CDR2 (germline): SGHTA, FQGNSA. CDR3 loop: CASSFPTGRWGTQYF. The CDR3 DNA follows: TGTGCCAGCAGCTTCCCGACAGGCCGGTGGGGGACCCAGTACTTC.

This sequence joins TRBV5-1 and TRBJ2-3; perhaps TRBD1 as D (6 bases). V lost 4 bases and J lost 1, with 13 bases in between. The CDR3 loop spans 15 amino acids. The germline gives CDR1 SGHRS, CDR2 YFSETQ. CDR3 in amino acids: CASSPVGAGTDTQYF. The CDR3 nucleotides read TGCGCCAGCAGCCCCGTGGGGGCGGGCACAGATACGCAGTATTTT. Variable domain in full (rest from reference TRBV5-1 and TRBJ2-3): KAGVTQTPRYLIKTRGQQVTLSCSPISGHRSVSWYQQTPGQGLQFLFEYFSETQRNKGNFPGRFSGRQFSNSRSEMNVSTLELGDSALYLCASSPVGAGTDTQYFGPGTRLTVL.

The chain has TRBV6-4 and TRBJ1-1, with no clear D. This CDR3 comprises 13 residues. The germline CDR1 and CDR2 sequences are MRHNA and SNTAGT. With 7 bases removed from V and 5 bases from J, the gap between germline ends came to 14 bases. The CDR3 here is CASTQDTGTEAFF. Here the CDR3 DNA reads TGTGCCAGCACCCAGGATACGGGGACTGAAGCTTTCTTT.

There are a few counts of this clone. This rearrangement joins TRBV30 to TRBJ2-1; tentative D call: TRBD2 (7 bases). The germline V gene encodes CDR1 GTSNPN and CDR2 SVGIG (reference sequence). This CDR3 is 16 amino acids long. The germline V and J ends were trimmed by 2 bases and 0 bases, with 14 bases remaining between them. The CDR3 is CAWSRRGPLSYNEQFF. The CDR3 coding sequence is TGTGCCTGGAGTCGGCGGGGGCCTCTCTCCTACAATGAGCAGTTCTTC.

The chain joins TRBV18 to TRBJ1-3, with 7 bases that match TRBD1. The CDR3 length is 14 residues. The germline CDR1 and CDR2 sequences are KGHSH and LQKENI. Trimming cost V 3 bases and J 5 bases; bases outside gene matches: 4. The DNA for the CDR3 is TGTGCCAGCTCACCCCCGGGACAGCGAAACACCATATATTTT. It codes for CASSPPGQRNTIYF.

The chain couples TRBV30 to TRBJ2-7, with D possibly TRBD2 on 5 matching bases. Germline CDR1 reads GTSNPN; CDR2 reads SVGIG (reference sequence). The CDR3 extends over 13 amino acids. Trimming pared 3 bases from V and 11 bases from J, leaving 20 bases between. CDR3 sequence: CAWSAQGLAREYF. CDR3 nucleotide sequence: TGTGCCTGGAGCGCCCAAGGTCTAGCCCGGGAGTACTTC.

The chain couples TRBV6-1 to TRBJ2-3, with 9 bases identical to TRBD2. Germline CDR1 and CDR2: MNHNS and SASEGT. The trim removed 1 base at V and 4 bases at J, leaving 6 bases unmatched. The CDR3 has 16 amino acids. Written as DNA, the CDR3 is TGTGCCAGCAGTGAAGGTGGCGGGGGGGGCGCAGATACGCAGTATTTT. Protein sequence: CASSEGGGGGADTQYF.

Regarding this clone: Other DNA sequences in this sample translate to the same CDR3. The rearrangement links TRBV6-5 to TRBJ1-5; 7 bases map to TRBD1. Germline loops: CDR1 MNHEY, CDR2 SVGAGI. This CDR3 has 16 amino acids. Trimming removed 4 bases from V and 1 base from J; junction bases left unmatched: 7. The CDR3 region is CASSSRQGGSNQPQHF. DNA of the CDR3: TGTGCCAGCAGTTCAAGACAGGGAGGCAGCAATCAGCCCCAGCATTTT.

The chain carries TRBV7-2 and TRBJ1-1; 8 bases are shared with TRBD1. Germline values: CDR1 SGHTA, CDR2 FQGNSA. The J segment lost 5 bases and the V segment lost 1 base, leaving 12 bases of the junction unmatched. CDR3 length equals 17 residues. CDR3 sequence: CASSLVGRGRGDTEAFF. CDR3 nucleotides: TGTGCCAGCAGCTTAGTTGGCAGGGGGCGTGGTGATACTGAAGCTTTCTTT.

The chain links TRBV2 to TRBJ1-1; 7 bases line up with TRBD1. The CDR3 runs 14 residues. CDR1 SNHLY and CDR2 FYNNEI come from the germline V gene. With 5 bases clipped from V and 11 bases from J, the junction kept 14 bases outside the gene matches. Here the CDR3 DNA reads TGTGCCAGCAGTATCGGGACAGCGGACCGAGGGGCTTTCTTT. Its protein is CASSIGTADRGAFF.

This clone showed up just a few times. The chain recombines TRBV5-6 with TRBJ1-4, with D unclear. V lost 4 bases to trimming and J lost 6 bases, with 16 bases between them. CDR3 length equals 15 residues. Germline CDR1 and CDR2: SGHDT and YYEEEE. CDR3 sequence (DNA): TGTGCCAGCAGCCGCCTTGGGGAGGGCGATGAAAAACTGTTTTTT. Translation gives CASSRLGEGDEKLFF.

The gene calls are TRBV5-4 and TRBJ1-2, with D unclear. Germline values: CDR1 SGHNT, CDR2 YYREEE (reference sequence). V was clipped by 5 bases and J by 3 bases, with 17 bases between them. The CDR3 extends over 15 amino acids. CDR3 in amino acids: CASSFPSGSDYGYTF. The CDR3 nucleotides are TGTGCCAGCAGTTTCCCCTCGGGGAGTGACTATGGCTACACCTTC. Using reference TRBV5-4 and TRBJ1-2 for the parts outside the CDR3, the full variable domain is ETGVTQSPTHLIKTRGQQVTLRCSSQSGHNTVSWYQQALGQGPQFIFQYYREEENGRGNFPPRFSGLQFPNYSSELNVNALELDDSALYLCASSFPSGSDYGYTFGSGTRLTVV.

This chain connects TRBV2 to TRBJ1-6, with 8 bases identical to TRBD1. The V and J ends lost 6 bases and 5 bases, in that order; junction bases with no gene match: 6. Germline V lookup: CDR1 SNHLY, CDR2 FYNNEI. The CDR3 sequence is 15 residues long. The DNA for the CDR3 is TGTGCCAGCAGGCTAACAGGGGGAAATAATTCACCCCTCCACTTT. Protein sequence: CASRLTGGNNSPLHF.

The chain's CDR3 is CASSLAGTGGRQRLFF. The CDR3 nucleotides are TGTGCCAGCAGCTTAGCCGGGACAGGGGGCCGGCAGCGGCTGTTTTTT. This chain connects TRBV7-9 to TRBJ1-4; 12 bases fit TRBD1. Losses at the gene ends were 0 bases for V and 14 bases for J; bases not matched to a gene: 10. CDR3 size: 16 residues. Germline assignment: CDR1 SEHNR and CDR2 FQNEAQ (reference sequence).

The chain is built from TRBV12-5 and TRBJ1-5, with 9 bases identical to TRBD1. Germline-derived CDR1 and CDR2 are LGHNT and FRNRAP. The J segment lost 1 base and the V segment lost 6 bases, leaving 19 bases of the junction unmatched. This CDR3 is 20 amino acids long. The CDR3 nucleotides are TGTGCTAGTGGCTCTAGGTCCGGGACAGGGATTGTCGGAAGCAATCAGCCCCAGCATTTT. Translation gives CASGSRSGTGIVGSNQPQHF.

The chain couples TRBV4-2 to TRBJ1-3, with 9 bases lining up with TRBD1. J was trimmed by 4 bases and V by 5 bases; bases with no gene match: 6. This CDR3 has 15 amino acids. CDR1 LGHNA and CDR2 YNFKEQ come from the germline V gene. The CDR3 nucleotides are TGTGCCAGCAGCTACGGGACAGGGCCCGGAAACACCATATATTTT. Residues: CASSYGTGPGNTIYF.

The genes are TRBV7-8 and TRBJ2-3, with 7 bases fitting TRBD1. CDR3 length: 15 amino acids. Germline assignment: CDR1 SGHVS and CDR2 FQNEAQ. Losses at the gene ends were 0 bases for V and 4 bases for J; bases not matched to a gene: 4. This chain's CDR3 is CASSLADRDPDTQYF. CDR3 sequence (DNA): TGTGCCAGCAGCTTAGCCGACAGGGACCCAGATACGCAGTATTTT.

This clone has a single count. The sample has other DNA sequences that encode this CDR3 too. This chain links TRBV27 with TRBJ1-6; D is possibly TRBD1 (5 bases). Trimming shortened V by 3 bases and J by 9 bases, and 12 bases separated the two germline ends. CDR1 MNHEY and CDR2 SMNVEV come from the germline V gene (reference sequence). The CDR3 runs to 14 residues. CDR3 sequence: CASSFWQGGSPLHF. The CDR3 coding sequence is TGTGCCAGCAGTTTTTGGCAGGGTGGTTCACCCCTCCACTTT.

This clone was seen at least ten times. The genes are TRBV28 and TRBJ1-2; D unresolved. V dropped 3 bases and J dropped 6 bases, with 20 bases sitting between them. This CDR3 is 16 amino acids long. CDR1 is MDHEN, CDR2 SYDVKM, per germline. Written as DNA, the CDR3 is TGTGCCAGCAGTTTGTACAGAGGTATTCGGGAGGATGGCTACACCTTC. This gives the protein CASSLYRGIREDGYTF.

This clone came up a few times. V gene TRBV6-5 combines with J gene TRBJ2-7, with D possibly TRBD1 on 5 matching bases. The CDR3 is 14 residues long. Trimming shortened V by 2 bases and J by 3 bases, and 11 bases separated the two germline ends. CDR1 and CDR2 (germline): MNHEY, SVGAGI. The CDR3 reads CASSYGGGHYEQYF. CDR3 nucleotide sequence: TGTGCCAGCAGTTACGGTGGCGGACACTACGAGCAGTACTTC.

This sequence joins TRBV10-3 and TRBJ1-4; TRBD1 matches at 10 bases. CDR1 is ENHRY, CDR2 SYGVKD, per germline. V shed 3 bases, J shed 2 bases, and the junction held 6 bases outside the gene matches. The length of the CDR3 is 17 residues. Here the CDR3 reads CAISDQTGGRTNEKLFF. DNA for the CDR3: TGTGCCATCAGTGACCAGACAGGGGGCCGGACTAATGAAAAACTGTTTTTT.

J is TRBJ2-3 and V is TRBV7-8; D unresolved. This CDR3 is 14 amino acids long. Germline values: CDR1 SGHVS, CDR2 FQNEAQ. V was trimmed by 7 bases and J by 3 bases, leaving 14 bases between them. The CDR3 DNA sequence: TGTGCCAGCACGGAGTTCGGGTTTACAGATACGCAGTATTTT. It specifies CASTEFGFTDTQYF.

The V call is TRBV7-9, the J call TRBJ1-6; D gene uncertain. V lost 6 bases and J 6 bases, leaving 9 bases between the germline ends. The CDR3 loop spans 13 amino acids. Germline V gene data show CDR1 as SEHNR and CDR2 as FQNEAQ (reference sequence). The CDR3 coding sequence is TGTGCCAGCAGAGAGGTCGGTAATTCACCCCTCCACTTT. Translating it yields CASREVGNSPLHF.

The rearrangement joins TRBV5-1 to TRBJ2-6, with D possibly being TRBD1 (6 bases). The germline gives CDR1 SGHRS, CDR2 YFSETQ. This CDR3 spans 18 amino acids. The V end lost 1 base, the J end lost 0 bases, and 14 bases lay between the germline ends. Here the CDR3 reads CASSLIPGANSGANVLTF. The DNA of the CDR3 is TGCGCCAGCAGCTTGATTCCAGGGGCTAACTCTGGGGCCAACGTCCTGACTTTC.

This chain uses TRBV5-1 with TRBJ2-2, with 7 nucleotides matching TRBD1. The CDR3 contains 16 residues. The germline V gene has CDR1 SGHRS and CDR2 YFSETQ. The V and J ends lost 0 bases and 4 bases, in that order; junction bases with no gene match: 6. CDR3 in DNA: TGCGCCAGCAGCTTGGTGCGGACAGGAGGCACCGGGGAGCTGTTTTTT. Its translation is CASSLVRTGGTGELFF.

The chain carries TRBV7-2 and TRBJ2-7; TRBD2 matches 8 bases. V lost 4 bases and J lost 4; bases outside the gene matches: 3. Germline CDR1 SGHTA, CDR2 FQGNSA. The CDR3 is made up of 13 amino acids. CDR3 protein: CASSSRGGYEQYF. The CDR3 bases are TGTGCCAGCAGCTCTCGGGGGGGGTACGAGCAGTACTTC.